Presented here are 27 T cell receptor beta chains from one specimen sequenced in a study of tumor and adjacent non-tumor tissue in lung cancer. RNA was extracted from bulk tissue without any cell sorting. More than 3 cm separated this lung sample from the edge of the tumor. TCRbeta libraries were built with three rounds of nested PCR, modified from ARM-PCR. TCRdb recomputed calls from the multiplex PCR reads with MiXCR, one row per CDR3 protein. The sample lists approximately 44,000 distinct CDR3 sequences, more than 50% occurring once. Sequencing used distant non-tumor lung tissue. These receptor sequences come from a middle-aged man with non-small cell lung cancer.

V is TRBV6-1 and J is TRBJ2-7, with D unclear. CDR3 size: 14 residues. Germline V gene lookup returns CDR1 MNHNS and CDR2 SASEGT. The germline V and J ends were trimmed by 5 bases and 1 base, with 12 bases remaining between them. The CDR3: CASSTNGTSYEQYF. For the CDR3, the DNA is TGTGCCAGCAGTACTAATGGAACTTCCTACGAGCAGTACTTC.

The chain couples TRBV29-1 to TRBJ2-5; TRBD2 matches at 7 bases. This CDR3 comprises 13 residues. In germline, CDR1 is SQVTM, CDR2 ANQGSEA. The CDR3 loop is CNVAGGCQETQYF. The CDR3, as DNA: TGCAACGTGGCCGGGGGGTGTCAAGAGACCCAGTACTTC.

As regards this clonotype: No conserved phenylalanine or tryptophan is present at the end of the CDR3, so a read error is the likely explanation. The V gene is TRBV10-3, the J gene TRBJ1-4, with D unclear. Germline V CDR1 and CDR2: ENHRY, SYGVKD. The CDR3 sequence is 11 residues long. V was pared by 3 bases and J by 13 bases, with 9 bases between. The CDR3 here is CAISESGLLFY. CDR3 bases: TGTGCCATCAGTGAATCCGGACTACTGTTTTAT.

To note about this clonotype: The germline gene is not matched at one end of the junction; a read error may be the cause. This rearrangement joins TRBV29-1 to TRBJ2-7; possibly TRBD2 for D (5 bases). Germline CDR1 SQVTM, CDR2 ANQGSEA. This CDR3 spans 12 amino acids. The CDR3 region is CSVRGSAYERHF. CDR3 nucleotides: TGCAGCGTTCGAGGGAGTGCCTACGAGAGGCACTTC.

This clonotype occurred many times. The chain combines TRBV28 with TRBJ1-1, with 7 bases that match TRBD1. The V segment lost 5 bases and the J segment 6 bases; nucleotides outside the gene matches: 9. CDR1 is MDHEN, CDR2 SYDVKM, per germline. This CDR3 comprises 14 residues. DNA for the CDR3: TGTGCCAGCAGTCACGAAGGGGGCTTCGCTGAAGCTTTCTTT. Amino acids: CASSHEGGFAEAFF.

This clonotype was observed a few times. No conserved phenylalanine or tryptophan is present at the end of the CDR3, so a read error is the likely explanation. The rearrangement uses TRBV6-6 and TRBJ2-5, with TRBD2 identical over 11 bases. The length of the CDR3 is 15 residues. The V segment lost 8 bases and the J segment 2 bases; nucleotides outside the gene matches: 7. CDR1 and CDR2 (germline): MNHNY, SVGAGI (reference sequence). The CDR3 nucleotides read TGTGCCAGCCAGAAAAGGACTAGCGGGCAAGAGACCCAGTACCTC. Its translation is CASQKRTSGQETQYL.

With regard to this clonotype: Germline is not matched at one junction end, which may reflect a read error. The chain couples TRBV10-3 to TRBJ2-1; 9 nucleotides agree with TRBD1. This CDR3 contains 15 residues. Germline values: CDR1 ENHRY, CDR2 SYGVKD. The CDR3 DNA follows: TGTGCCATCAGTGAGGGACAGGGGTCCAATAATGAACAGTTCTTC. Amino acid sequence: CAISEGQGSNNEQFF.

As to this clonotype: A junction boundary mismatches the germline segment, possibly from a read error. The chain employs TRBV6-1 and TRBJ2-5; maybe TRBD1 (5 bases). CDR3 size: 13 residues. Per germline, CDR1 MNHNS and CDR2 SASEGT. CDR3 nucleotide sequence: TGTGTCAGCAGGAAGGGGCCAAGAGAGATCCAGTACTTC. As protein: CVSRKGPREIQYF.

In regard to this clonotype: This may come from a read error, since a much larger clone is one base off. The V call is TRBV20-1, the J call TRBJ2-7; 10 bases align to TRBD2. CDR1 DFQATT and CDR2 SNEGSKA come from the germline V gene (reference sequence). With V trimmed by 5 bases and J by 7 bases, 14 bases remained unmatched. CDR3 length equals 15 residues. The CDR3 nucleotides are TGCAGTGCTCCTGCCGTGACTAGCGGGCGGCGGGAGCAGTACTTC. Its translation is CSAPAVTSGRREQYF.

As regards this clonotype: A much larger clone lies a single base off, so this may be a read error. The CDR3 here is CASSLGLASEQFF. In nucleotides, the CDR3 is TGTGCCAGCAGCCTGGGACTAGCCAGTGAGCAGTTCTTC. The chain carries TRBV14 and TRBJ2-1; the match to TRBD2 covers 9 bases. The V gene's germline CDR1 is SGHDN and CDR2 FVKESK. V was pared by 4 bases and J by 9 bases, with 4 bases of the junction left unmatched. The CDR3 consists of 13 residues.

V usage is TRBV6-1 and J usage is TRBJ2-3; no clear D. The V gene lost 0 bases and the J gene lost 6 bases, with 19 bases spanning the gap. The CDR3 has 17 residues. Germline CDR1 MNHNS, CDR2 SASEGT. The DNA of the CDR3 is TGTGCCAGCAGTGAAGCGCCCGGACGGCCCAGGCGCGATACGCAGTATTTT. It codes for CASSEAPGRPRRDTQYF.

This clonotype was detected a few times. One junction end disagrees with the germline gene, perhaps due to a read error. The chain carries TRBV6-5 and TRBJ2-7; maybe TRBD2 (5 bases). The CDR3 is 11 amino acids. Germline CDR1 is MNHEY and CDR2 is SVGAGI. CDR3 DNA sequence: TGTGCCAGCTGTTATGGACTCAAGCAGTACTTC. It encodes CASCYGLKQYF.

At least ten counts were recorded for this clonotype. The J gene is TRBJ2-7, the V gene TRBV10-1; D tentatively reads TRBD1 or TRBD2 (5 bases each). V was clipped by 2 bases and J by 3 bases, with 11 bases between them. The V gene's germline CDR1 is WNHNN and CDR2 SYGVQD (reference sequence). The CDR3 runs 14 residues. The CDR3 protein is CASSETRGGYEQYF. Here the CDR3 DNA reads TGCGCCAGCAGTGAGACGAGGGGCGGCTACGAGCAGTACTTC.

This clonotype occurred a few times. Since a much larger clone is just one base distant, this may be a read error. CDR3 in DNA: TGTGCCATGGGGAAGGCAGGGGGCTACGAGCAGTACTTC. Its protein product is CAMGKAGGYEQYF. V usage is TRBV6-5 and J usage is TRBJ2-7, with 7 bases identical to TRBD1. J lost 3 bases, V lost 10 bases, and 9 bases had no gene match. CDR3 length: 13 residues. Germline V lookup: CDR1 MNHEY, CDR2 SVGAGI.

As to this clonotype: This could be a read error, since a much larger clone is one nucleotide away. This chain joins TRBV20-1 and TRBJ2-7; D is possibly TRBD1 or TRBD2 (5 bases each). This CDR3 has 12 residues. Germline V gives CDR1 DFQATT, CDR2 SNEGSKA (reference sequence). The V end lost 5 bases, the J end lost 10 bases, and 18 bases lay between the germline ends. The CDR3 region is CSAEGRGPLQYF. As DNA, the CDR3 is TGCAGTGCTGAAGGACGGGGACCACTCCAGTACTTC.

This clonotype has only a few counts. This may be a read error: a much more frequent sequence differs by one nucleotide. The chain has TRBV2 and TRBJ2-3; 8 bases fit TRBD2. This CDR3 comprises 15 residues. The V segment lost 4 bases and the J segment 0 bases; nucleotides outside the gene matches: 3. Germline assignment: CDR1 SNHLY and CDR2 FYNNEI. CDR3 protein: CASSAGTRSTDTQYF. DNA for the CDR3: TGTGCCAGCAGTGCCGGGACTAGGAGCACAGATACGCAGTATTTT.

This clonotype was counted only a few times. An end of the junction differs from the germline gene, which may be a read error. In DNA, the CDR3 is TGTGCCAGCAGCCCAACCTACGAGCGGTACTTC. Protein sequence: CASSPTYERYF. The chain is built from TRBV13 and TRBJ2-7, with no clear D. The CDR3 loop spans 11 amino acids. The germline CDR1 and CDR2 sequences are PRHDT and FYEKMQ (reference sequence).

Note on this clonotype: A much more abundant neighbour one base away suggests this may be a read error. This chain joins TRBV5-6 and TRBJ2-5; D possibly corresponds to TRBD1 (5 bases). The CDR3 length is 14 residues. CDR1 and CDR2 (germline): SGHDT, YYEEEE. Trimming took off 6 bases at V and 1 base at J, with 13 bases between the two ends. The CDR3: CASNLTGLQETQYF. CDR3 bases: TGTGCCAGCAACTTAACAGGCCTCCAAGAGACCCAGTACTTC.

Concerning this clonotype: The CDR3 end shows no conserved phenylalanine or tryptophan, and so a read error is likely. The DNA is omitted, as the CDR3 cannot be located on it reliably, and the CDR3 follows TCRdb's listing. The chain uses TRBV18 and TRBJ2-1; TRBD1, the table's D call, lacks a check against the DNA. Both ends counted, the CDR3 spans 14 residues. CDR1 and CDR2 from the germline V gene are KGHSH and LQKENI. The CDR3 loop is CASSPGQGVYEQLL.

The gene calls are TRBV6-2 or TRBV6-3 and TRBJ2-1; TRBD1 matches 7 bases. Trimming cost V 7 bases and J 2 bases; bases outside gene matches: 8. The length of the CDR3 is 15 residues. Germline loops: CDR1 MNHEY, CDR2 SVGEGT. CDR3 sequence reads: CASINTGAPYNEQFF. For the CDR3, the DNA is TGTGCCAGCATAAACACAGGGGCCCCCTACAATGAGCAGTTCTTC.

Remarks on this clonotype: The junction and the germline gene differ at one end; a read error may be behind it. The V and J genes are TRBV29-1 and TRBJ1-2; D uncertain. This CDR3 comprises 11 residues. Germline assignment: CDR1 SQVTM and CDR2 ANQGSEA. The CDR3, as DNA: TGCGGCGTTGTATATGGGAATGGCTACACTTTC. It yields the protein CGVVYGNGYTF.

V usage is TRBV11-2 and J usage is TRBJ2-2; D is ambiguous. The CDR3 is 13 residues long. Per the germline V gene, CDR1 is SGHAT and CDR2 is FQNNGV. CDR3 residues: CVCSSTNTGELFF. CDR3 nucleotide sequence: TGTGTCTGCAGCTCTACTAACACCGGGGAGCTGTTTTTT.

This clonotype is termed medium-sized. V gene TRBV6-5 combines with J gene TRBJ2-3, with TRBD2 identical over 8 bases. The CDR3 runs to 15 residues. With 0 bases clipped from V and 4 bases from J, the junction kept 3 bases outside the gene matches. Per germline, CDR1 MNHEY and CDR2 SVGAGI. CDR3 DNA sequence: TGTGCCAGCAGTTACTCGGCCGGGGGGGCAGATACGCAGTATTTT. Translation gives CASSYSAGGADTQYF.

Concerning this clonotype itself: One end of the junction varies from germline; a read error may be responsible. The chain carries TRBV14 and TRBJ2-4; 10 nucleotides line up with TRBD2. CDR1 is SGHDN and CDR2 is FVKESK in the germline V gene. The CDR3 runs to 16 residues. The CDR3 nucleotides are TGTGCCAGCAGCCAGACTAGCGGGCTAGCCAAAGACATTCAGTACTTC. The encoded protein is CASSQTSGLAKDIQYF. Together with reference TRBV14 and TRBJ2-4, the CDR3 gives the full variable domain: EAGVTQFPSHSVIEKGQTVTLRCDPISGHDNLYWYRRVMGKEIKFLLHFVKESKQDESGMPNNRFLAERTGGTYSTLKVQPAELEDSGVYFCASSQTSGLAKDIQYFGAGTRLSVL.

This clonotype counts as medium-sized. V is TRBV11-1 and J is TRBJ2-1; 7 positions match TRBD2. Trimming cost V 5 bases and J 3 bases; bases outside gene matches: 7. Germline V CDR1 and CDR2: SGHAT, FQDESV (reference sequence). This CDR3 spans 15 amino acids. CDR3 bases: TGTGCCAGCAGCCTAGACCCTAGCGGCTACAATGAGCAGTTCTTC. This encodes CASSLDPSGYNEQFF.

At least ten counts were recorded for this clonotype. The rearrangement joins TRBV5-1 to TRBJ2-3, with 9 bases matching TRBD1. The length of the CDR3 is 15 residues. CDR1 and CDR2 from the germline V gene are SGHRS and YFSETQ. V shed 4 bases and J 4 bases; nucleotides not matched to a gene: 7. The chain's CDR3 is CASSPGTGYADTQYF. The DNA of the CDR3 is TGCGCCAGCAGCCCCGGGACAGGGTACGCAGATACGCAGTATTTT.

For this clonotype: Here the CDR3 omits its conserved ending phenylalanine or tryptophan, so a read error is the likely source. The CDR3 is CASSVGSLGISTDTQYL. CDR3 sequence (DNA): TGTGCCAGCAGTGTTGGCTCGCTGGGAATTAGCACAGATACGCAGTATTTA. The gene calls are TRBV6-1 and TRBJ2-3; D gene unclear. The V end was cut by 4 bases, the J end by 0 bases, with 17 bases between. Germline V gene data show CDR1 as MNHNS and CDR2 as SASEGT. This CDR3 has 17 amino acids.